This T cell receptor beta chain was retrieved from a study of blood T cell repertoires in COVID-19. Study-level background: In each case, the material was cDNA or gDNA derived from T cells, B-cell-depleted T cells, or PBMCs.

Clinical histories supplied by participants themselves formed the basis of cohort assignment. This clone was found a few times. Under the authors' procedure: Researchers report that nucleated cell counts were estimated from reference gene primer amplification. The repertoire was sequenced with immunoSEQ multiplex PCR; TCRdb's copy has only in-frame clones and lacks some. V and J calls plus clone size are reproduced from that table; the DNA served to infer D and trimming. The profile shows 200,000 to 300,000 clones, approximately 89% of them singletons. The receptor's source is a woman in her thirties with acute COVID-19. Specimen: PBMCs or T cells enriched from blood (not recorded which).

The chain's CDR3 is CASSLVIPNTGELFF. The CDR3 bases are TGTGCCAGCAGCTTAGTTATTCCGAACACCGGGGAGCTGTTTTTT. The rearrangement links TRBV7-6 to TRBJ2-2; D remains ambiguous. Trimming took off 1 base at V and 0 bases at J, with 6 bases between the two ends. Germline-derived CDR1 and CDR2 are SGHVS and FNYEAQ. The CDR3 is made up of 15 amino acids. Looking up the rest from reference TRBV7-6 and TRBJ2-2 gives the full variable domain: GAGVSQSPRYKVTKRGQDVALRCDPISGHVSLYWYRQALGQGPEFLTYFNYEAQQDKSGLPNDRFSAERPEGSISTLTIQRTEQRDSAMYRCASSLVIPNTGELFFGEGSRLTVL.